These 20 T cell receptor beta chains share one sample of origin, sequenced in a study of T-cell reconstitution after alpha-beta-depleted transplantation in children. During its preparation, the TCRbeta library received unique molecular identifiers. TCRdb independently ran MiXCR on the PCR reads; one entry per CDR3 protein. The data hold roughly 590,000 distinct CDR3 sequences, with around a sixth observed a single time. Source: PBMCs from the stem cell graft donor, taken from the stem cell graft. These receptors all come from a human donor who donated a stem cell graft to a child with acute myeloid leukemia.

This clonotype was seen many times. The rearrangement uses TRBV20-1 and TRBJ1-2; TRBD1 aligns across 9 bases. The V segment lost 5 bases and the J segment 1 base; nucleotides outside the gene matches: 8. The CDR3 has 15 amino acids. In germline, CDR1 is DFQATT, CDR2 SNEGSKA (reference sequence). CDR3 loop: CSAPSTGGFNYGYTF. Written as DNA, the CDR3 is TGCAGTGCTCCGTCGACAGGGGGATTTAACTATGGCTACACCTTC.

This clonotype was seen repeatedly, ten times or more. The CDR3 sequence is CSVVLGTDTQYF. Here the CDR3 DNA reads TGCAGCGTTGTATTAGGCACAGATACGCAGTATTTT. This sequence joins TRBV29-1 and TRBJ2-3; D call uncertain. Per germline, CDR1 SQVTM and CDR2 ANQGSEA. The CDR3 sequence is 12 residues long. V was cut by 4 bases and J by 1 base, with 6 bases left in between.

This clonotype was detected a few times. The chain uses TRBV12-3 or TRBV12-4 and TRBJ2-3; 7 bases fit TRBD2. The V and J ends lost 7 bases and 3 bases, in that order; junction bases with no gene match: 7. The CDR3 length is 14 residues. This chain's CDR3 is CASIPGLETDTQYF. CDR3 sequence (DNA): TGTGCCAGCATCCCAGGACTAGAAACAGATACGCAGTATTTT.

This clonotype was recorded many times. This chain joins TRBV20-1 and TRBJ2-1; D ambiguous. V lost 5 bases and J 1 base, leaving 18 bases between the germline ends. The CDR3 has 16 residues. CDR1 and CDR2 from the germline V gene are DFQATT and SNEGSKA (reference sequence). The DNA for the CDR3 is TGCAGTGCTCCGCGTGAGCTTACTCGGTCCTACAATGAGCAGTTCTTC. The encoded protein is CSAPRELTRSYNEQFF.

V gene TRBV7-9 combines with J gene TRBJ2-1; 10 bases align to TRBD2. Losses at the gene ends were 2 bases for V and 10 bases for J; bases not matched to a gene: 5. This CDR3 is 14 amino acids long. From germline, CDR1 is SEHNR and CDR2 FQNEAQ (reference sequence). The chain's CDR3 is CASSLSGGGKEQFF. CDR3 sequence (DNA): TGTGCCAGCAGCTTAAGCGGGGGGGGGAAAGAGCAGTTCTTC.

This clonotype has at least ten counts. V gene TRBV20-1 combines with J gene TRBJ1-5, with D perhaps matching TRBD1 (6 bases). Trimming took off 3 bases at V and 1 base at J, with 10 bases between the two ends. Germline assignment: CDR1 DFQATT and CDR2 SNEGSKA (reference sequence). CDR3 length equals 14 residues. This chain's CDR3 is CSASGGPSNQPQHF. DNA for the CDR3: TGCAGTGCTAGTGGGGGGCCGAGCAATCAGCCCCAGCATTTT.

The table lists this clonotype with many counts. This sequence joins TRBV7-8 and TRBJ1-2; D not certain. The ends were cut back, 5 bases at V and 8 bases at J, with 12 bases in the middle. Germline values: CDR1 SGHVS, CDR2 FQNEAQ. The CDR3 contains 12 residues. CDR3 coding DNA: TGTGCCAGCAGCGAGACTTATGAGGGCTACACCTTC. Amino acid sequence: CASSETYEGYTF.

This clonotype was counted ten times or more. The CDR3 sequence is CASSFGSSYEQYV. For the CDR3, the DNA is TGTGCCAGCAGTTTCGGGAGCTCCTACGAGCAGTACGTC. The V gene is TRBV6-6, the J gene TRBJ2-7, with D maybe TRBD2 (6 bases). The CDR3 sequence is 13 residues long. Trimming stripped 4 bases from V and 0 bases from J, with 7 bases between. Germline lookup yields CDR1 MNHNY and CDR2 SVGAGI (reference sequence).

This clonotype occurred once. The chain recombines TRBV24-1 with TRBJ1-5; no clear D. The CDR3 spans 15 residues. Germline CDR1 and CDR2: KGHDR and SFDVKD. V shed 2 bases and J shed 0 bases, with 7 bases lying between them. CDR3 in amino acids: CATSDSQNSNQPQHF. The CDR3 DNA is TGTGCCACCAGTGATTCACAAAATAGCAATCAGCCCCAGCATTTT.

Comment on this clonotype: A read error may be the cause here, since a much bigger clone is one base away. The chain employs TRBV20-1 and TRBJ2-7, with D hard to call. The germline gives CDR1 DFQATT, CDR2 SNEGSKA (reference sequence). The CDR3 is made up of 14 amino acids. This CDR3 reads CSARDSSRTYDQYF. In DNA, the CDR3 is TGCAGTGCTAGAGATTCGTCCAGGACCTACGACCAGTACTTC.

CDR3 nucleotide sequence: TGCGCCAGCAGCTTGGGTGCCTTCTCTGGGGCCAACGTCCTGACTTTC. This codes for CASSLGAFSGANVLTF. This chain connects TRBV5-1 to TRBJ2-6; D gene uncertain. With 0 bases removed from V and 0 bases from J, the gap between germline ends came to 7 bases. CDR3 size: 16 residues. From germline, CDR1 is SGHRS and CDR2 YFSETQ.

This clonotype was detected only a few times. The DNA for the CDR3 is TGTGCCAGCAGGGCCGGCCTAGAGAGTATGCCCCTCCACTTT. Encoded protein: CASRAGLESMPLHF. The chain employs TRBV12-3 or TRBV12-4 and TRBJ1-6; the D is unclear. CDR3 size: 14 residues. V was cut by 6 bases and J by 13 bases, with 19 bases left in between.

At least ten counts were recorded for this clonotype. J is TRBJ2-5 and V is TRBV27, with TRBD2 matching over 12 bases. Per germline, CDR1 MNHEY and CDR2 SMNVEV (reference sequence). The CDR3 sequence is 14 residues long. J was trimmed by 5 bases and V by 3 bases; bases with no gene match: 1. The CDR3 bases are TGTGCCAGCAGTTTCGGACTAGCGGGGGAGACCCAGTACTTC. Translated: CASSFGLAGETQYF.

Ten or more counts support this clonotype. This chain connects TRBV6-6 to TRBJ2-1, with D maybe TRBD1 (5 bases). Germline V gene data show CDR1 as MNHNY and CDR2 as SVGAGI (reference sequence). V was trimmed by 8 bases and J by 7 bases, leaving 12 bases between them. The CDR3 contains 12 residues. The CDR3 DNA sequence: TGTGCCAGCCAAGGGGCGAGTAATGAGCAGTTCTTC. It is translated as CASQGASNEQFF.

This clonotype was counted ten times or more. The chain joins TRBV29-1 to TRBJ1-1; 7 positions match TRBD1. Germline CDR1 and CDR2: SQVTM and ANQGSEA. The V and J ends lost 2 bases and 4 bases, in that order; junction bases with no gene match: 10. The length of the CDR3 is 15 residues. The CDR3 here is CSVENWVRGGTEAFF. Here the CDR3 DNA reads TGCAGCGTTGAAAATTGGGTCAGGGGGGGCACTGAAGCTTTCTTT.

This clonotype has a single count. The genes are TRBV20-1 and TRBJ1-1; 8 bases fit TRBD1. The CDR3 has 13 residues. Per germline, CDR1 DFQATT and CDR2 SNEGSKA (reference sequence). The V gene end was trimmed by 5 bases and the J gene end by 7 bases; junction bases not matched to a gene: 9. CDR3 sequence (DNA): TGCAGTGCTCGCCTTCCTGGGACAGGTGAAGCTTTCTTT. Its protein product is CSARLPGTGEAFF.

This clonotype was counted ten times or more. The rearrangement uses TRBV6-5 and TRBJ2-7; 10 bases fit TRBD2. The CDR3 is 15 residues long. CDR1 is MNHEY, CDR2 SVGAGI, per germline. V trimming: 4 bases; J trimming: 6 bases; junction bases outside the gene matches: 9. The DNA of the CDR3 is TGTGCCAGCAGTTCCTTCAGCGGGGGGGTGGCCGAGCAGTACTTC. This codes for CASSSFSGGVAEQYF.

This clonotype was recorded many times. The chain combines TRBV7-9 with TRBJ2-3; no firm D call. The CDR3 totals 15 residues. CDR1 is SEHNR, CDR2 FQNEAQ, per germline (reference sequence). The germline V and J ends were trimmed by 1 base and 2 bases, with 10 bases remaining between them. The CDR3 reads CASSLVVDHTDTQYF. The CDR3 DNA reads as TGTGCCAGCAGCTTAGTTGTAGACCACACAGATACGCAGTATTTT.

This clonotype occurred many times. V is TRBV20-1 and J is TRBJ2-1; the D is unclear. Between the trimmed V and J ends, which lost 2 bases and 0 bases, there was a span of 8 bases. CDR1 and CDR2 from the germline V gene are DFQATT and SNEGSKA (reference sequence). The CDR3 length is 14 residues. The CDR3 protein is CSARRQSSYNEQFF. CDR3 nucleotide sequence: TGCAGTGCTAGACGGCAGAGCTCCTACAATGAGCAGTTCTTC.

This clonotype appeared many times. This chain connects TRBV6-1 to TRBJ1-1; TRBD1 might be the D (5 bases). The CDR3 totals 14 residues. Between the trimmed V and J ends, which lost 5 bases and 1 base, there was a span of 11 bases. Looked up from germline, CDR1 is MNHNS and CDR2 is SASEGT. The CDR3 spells CASSQRGGNTEAFF. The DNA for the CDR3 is TGTGCCAGCAGTCAACGGGGGGGGAACACTGAAGCTTTCTTT.